What follows are 18 T cell receptor beta chains derived from one specimen sequenced in a study of cytomegalovirus exposure and HLA in healthy donors. The PCR employed 60 Vbeta primers together with 13 Jbeta primers. Data came from immunoSEQ multiplex PCR; TCRdb stores just in-frame clones and leaves some out. The sample shows fewer than 200,000 clones, approximately 80% of them seen only once. Sequencing was carried out using PBMCs. The receptors shown here come from a woman aged 18 to 35 in good health and CMV-seronegative.

V is TRBV13 and J is TRBJ2-3, with 12 bases that match TRBD2. The germline gives CDR1 PRHDT, CDR2 FYEKMQ (reference sequence). Trimming removed 0 bases from V and 4 bases from J; junction bases left unmatched: 11. The CDR3 length is 19 residues. CDR3 bases: TGTGCCAGCAGCTTAGGCCGACTAGCGGGAGAGAGAAACGCAGATACGCAGTATTTT. Encoded protein: CASSLGRLAGERNADTQYF.

This clone has just a few counts. This sequence joins TRBV6-5 and TRBJ2-2, with TRBD1 identical over 7 bases. The CDR3 is made up of 13 amino acids. Germline V gene sequence: CDR1 MNHEY, CDR2 SVGAGI. Unmatched junction bases numbered 8, after V lost 10 bases and J lost 6 bases. The CDR3 sequence: CATTGDIAGELFF. The CDR3 bases are TGTGCCACCACAGGGGATATAGCCGGGGAGCTGTTTTTT.

This clone came up once. The same CDR3 can be traced to other DNA sequences in this sample. The chain carries TRBV6-5 and TRBJ2-7, with a possible D match to TRBD1 (5 bases). This CDR3 has 14 amino acids. V dropped 0 bases and J dropped 2 bases, with 8 bases sitting between them. CDR1 and CDR2 (germline): MNHEY, SVGAGI. The CDR3 is CASSYSPGTYEQYF. CDR3 DNA sequence: TGTGCCAGCAGTTACTCTCCAGGGACCTACGAGCAGTACTTC.

The chain carries TRBV28 and TRBJ2-3; 7 bases match TRBD2. The CDR3 contains 16 residues. CDR1 and CDR2 from the germline V gene are MDHEN and SYDVKM. V dropped 4 bases and J dropped 2; count of bases not matched to a gene: 9. The CDR3, as DNA: TGTGCCAGCAGTTCCCCCCGGGGAGGGGCCACAGATACGCAGTATTTT. This translates into CASSSPRGGATDTQYF. Supplemented by reference TRBV28 and TRBJ2-3, the full variable domain reads DVKVTQSSRYLVKRTGEKVFLECVQDMDHENMFWYRQDPGLGLRLIYFSYDVKMKEKGDIPEGYSVSREKKERFSLILESASTNQTSMYLCASSSPRGGATDTQYFGPGTRLTVL.

The chain carries TRBV28 and TRBJ1-4; 9 nucleotides line up with TRBD1. The CDR3 length is 16 residues. Germline CDR1 reads MDHEN; CDR2 reads SYDVKM. The ends lost 6 bases at V and 5 bases at J; junction bases unmatched: 10. In DNA form, the CDR3 reads TGTGCCAGCAGACTACTACAGGGGGCCACAAATGAAAAACTGTTTTTT. Translating gives CASRLLQGATNEKLFF.

This chain uses TRBV2 with TRBJ1-5, with TRBD1 matching over 8 bases. Per germline, CDR1 SNHLY and CDR2 FYNNEI. The CDR3 length is 18 residues. V trimming: 4 bases; J trimming: 0 bases; junction bases outside the gene matches: 11. CDR3: CASSVELRGLNSNQPQHF. CDR3 in DNA: TGTGCCAGCAGTGTGGAACTCAGGGGGCTTAATAGCAATCAGCCCCAGCATTTT. The full variable domain, its missing parts supplied by reference TRBV2 and TRBJ1-5, is EPEVTQTPSHQVTQMGQEVILRCVPISNHLYFYWYRQILGQKVEFLVSFYNNEISEKSEIFDDQFSVERPDGSNFTLKIRSTKLEDSAMYFCASSVELRGLNSNQPQHFGDGTRLSIL.

The V gene is TRBV2, the J gene TRBJ2-7; 9 bases align to TRBD1. With V trimmed by 6 bases and J by 3 bases, 15 bases remained unmatched. The germline V gene has CDR1 SNHLY and CDR2 FYNNEI. This CDR3 comprises 17 residues. The CDR3 sequence is CASSDTPDRGASYEQYF. As DNA, the CDR3 is TGTGCCAGCAGCGACACCCCGGACAGGGGCGCCAGCTACGAGCAGTACTTC.

The gene calls are TRBV6-5 and TRBJ2-3; no clear D gene. The V and J ends lost 2 bases and 3 bases respectively, with 12 bases between them. Germline V lookup: CDR1 MNHEY, CDR2 SVGAGI. The CDR3 contains 15 residues. CDR3 sequence (DNA): TGTGCCAGCAGTTACGCTGCCCTCGGGACAGATACGCAGTATTTT. Protein product: CASSYAALGTDTQYF.

The rearrangement joins TRBV12-5 to TRBJ1-5; perhaps TRBD1 as D (6 bases). This CDR3 spans 18 amino acids. Trimming took 0 bases from V and 4 from J, leaving 19 bases between them. Germline V gene sequence: CDR1 LGHNT, CDR2 FRNRAP. DNA for the CDR3: TGTGCTAGTGGTTTGGTACGGTTGGGGGGGGCCGCGAATCAGCCCCAGCATTTT. Its protein is CASGLVRLGGAANQPQHF.

J is TRBJ2-5 and V is TRBV28; D is perhaps TRBD2 (5 bases). The better agreement between TRBJ2-7 and the DNA end casts doubt on the J call. Germline CDR1 MDHEN, CDR2 SYDVKM. This CDR3 is 16 amino acids long. The CDR3 spells CASSSPILGAWYEQYF. In nucleotides, the CDR3 is TGTGCCAGCAGTTCCCCCATTTTGGGAGCATGGTACGAGCAGTACTTC.

The chain links TRBV6-5 to TRBJ2-7; TRBD2 matches at 7 bases. CDR1 is MNHEY and CDR2 is SVGAGI in the germline V gene. The CDR3 spans 14 residues. V trimming: 3 bases; J trimming: 4 bases; junction bases outside the gene matches: 6. The CDR3 protein is CASSYSAGEYEQYF. CDR3 DNA sequence: TGTGCCAGCAGTTATTCGGCGGGAGAATACGAGCAGTACTTC.

The chain couples TRBV7-8 to TRBJ1-5, with TRBD1 matching 7 bases. V trimming: 2 bases; J trimming: 4 bases; junction bases outside the gene matches: 5. The CDR3 length is 15 residues. The V gene's germline CDR1 is SGHVS and CDR2 FQNEAQ. The CDR3 spells CASSLTGERNQPQHF. The CDR3 DNA reads as TGTGCCAGCAGCTTAACAGGGGAGAGGAATCAGCCCCAGCATTTT.

The V call is TRBV29-1, the J call TRBJ2-7; 8 bases are shared with TRBD1. This CDR3 region has 14 residues. J lost 3 bases, V lost 4 bases, and 8 bases had no gene match. CDR1 SQVTM and CDR2 ANQGSEA come from the germline V gene. CDR3 DNA sequence: TGCAGCGTTGGGGGACAGGCGAGCCTCTACGAGCAGTACTTC. Its translation is CSVGGQASLYEQYF.

V and J are TRBV27 and TRBJ2-7, with D tentatively TRBD1 (6 bases). Germline CDR1 and CDR2: MNHEY and SMNVEV (reference sequence). Deletions cut 6 bases from V and 2 bases from J, with 14 bases between. The CDR3 has 14 residues. The CDR3 is CASRVTQGPYEQYF. The CDR3, as DNA: TGTGCCAGCAGGGTCACACAGGGTCCCTACGAGCAGTACTTC.

This clone came up once. The chain couples TRBV11-2 to TRBJ2-7, with 8 bases aligning to TRBD1. Germline assignment: CDR1 SGHAT and CDR2 FQNNGV. CDR3 length equals 15 residues. The J segment lost 2 bases and the V segment lost 1 base, leaving 4 bases of the junction unmatched. CDR3 loop: CASSLGGTGPYEQYF. The CDR3 DNA reads TGTGCCAGCAGCTTAGGTGGGACAGGTCCCTACGAGCAGTACTTC.

The CDR3 coding sequence is TGTGCCAGCAGTCGAGGGACTTTAGGAACTAGCGAAGCTTTCTTT. It encodes CASSRGTLGTSEAFF. This chain joins TRBV28 and TRBJ1-1; tentatively, D is TRBD1 (5 bases). Germline V lookup: CDR1 MDHEN, CDR2 SYDVKM. The CDR3 spans 15 residues. V was pared by 5 bases and J by 8 bases, with 21 bases between.

Comment on this clone: Relative to the germline gene, one junction end is altered; a read error may explain this. V is TRBV7-7 and J is TRBJ2-2, with D uncertain. Germline V gene sequence: CDR1 SSHAT, CDR2 FNYEAQ (reference sequence). This CDR3 contains 16 residues. CDR3: CASSTLPPGNTGELFF. The CDR3 DNA reads TGTGCTAGCAGCACCCTACCCCCCGGTAACACCGGGGAGCTGTTTTTT.

The chain recombines TRBV4-2 with TRBJ2-7; TRBD1 agrees at 8 bases. Germline V lookup: CDR1 LGHNA, CDR2 YNFKEQ. The CDR3 spans 16 residues. The V and J ends lost 0 bases and 2 bases, in that order; junction bases with no gene match: 6. This CDR3 reads CASSQDAQGEAYEQYF. In DNA form, the CDR3 reads TGTGCCAGCAGCCAAGATGCACAGGGGGAGGCCTACGAGCAGTACTTC.